Below, 8 T cell receptor beta chains from the same sample are listed, as sequenced in a study of T cell clonality in common variable immunodeficiency. Assay: immunoSEQ multiplex PCR; the TCRdb copy retains only in-frame clones and omits some. The sample contains around 42,000 clones, none of them singletons. Source material: peripheral blood mononuclear cells. The receptors stem from a person between 18 and 75 years old in good health.

The sequenced part of the CDR3 DNA is TGTGCCAGCAGTTCTACGATAAGCCGGGGTTCACCC. Its translation: CASSSTISRGSP. The whole CDR3 protein reads CASSSTISRGSPLHF. V usage is TRBV2 and J usage is TRBJ1-6; no clear D gene. The sequenced fragment ends 3 residues before the CDR3 boundary, so the rest is inferred from the germline J gene. CDR1 and CDR2 from the germline V gene are SNHLY and FYNNEI. This CDR3 is built from 15 residues. V was pared by 5 bases and J by 9 bases, with 17 bases between.

This clone was observed a few times. The CDR3 end is not reached by the read, which stops 3 residues before it; the germline J gene fills it in. This chain uses TRBV18 with TRBJ1-2; no clear D. CDR1 KGHSH and CDR2 LQKENI come from the germline V gene. This CDR3 is 14 amino acids long. Trimming shortened V by 1 base and J by 0 bases, and 6 bases separated the two germline ends. CDR3 loop: CASSPQGTNYGYTF. CDR3 DNA, as far as it was read: TGTGCCAGCTCACCACAGGGCACTAACTATGGC.

This clone was recorded many times. The read halts 3 residues ahead of the CDR3 end, with the missing end drawn from the germline J gene. The chain uses TRBV5-1 and TRBJ1-3; D unresolved. V was trimmed by 4 bases and J by 0 bases, leaving 14 bases between them. This CDR3 spans 16 amino acids. Germline lookup yields CDR1 SGHRS and CDR2 YFSETQ. The CDR3 reads CASSHGAGNSGNTIYF. Partial CDR3 DNA: TGCGCCAGCAGCCACGGAGCAGGCAACTCTGGAAACACC.

This clone was counted ten times or more. The CDR3 goes on 3 residues after the read ends, and that part is filled in from the germline J gene. This chain joins TRBV20-1 and TRBJ2-5, with 10 positions matching TRBD2. The V gene's germline CDR1 is DFQATT and CDR2 SNEGSKA (reference sequence). J lost 5 bases, V lost 5 bases, and 5 bases had no gene match. The CDR3 spans 13 residues. The CDR3: CSAPSGGPETQYF. The CDR3 DNA, read in part, is TGCAGTGCTCCTAGCGGGGGTCCGGAGACC.

This clone was counted at least ten times. The missing CDR3 end, 3 residues past where the read stops, is filled in from the germline J gene. This chain joins TRBV29-1 and TRBJ2-5, with TRBD1 as a possible D gene (5 bases). In germline, CDR1 is SQVTM, CDR2 ANQGSEA. This CDR3 region has 14 residues. V was clipped by 6 bases and J by 4 bases, with 18 bases between them. CDR3 sequence: CSVSTHVGRETQYF. Incomplete CDR3 DNA: TGCAGCGTCTCTACCCACGTGGGGCGAGAGACC.

This clone was recorded many times. The missing CDR3 end, 3 residues past where the read stops, is filled in from the germline J gene. The V call is TRBV20-1, the J call TRBJ2-3; perhaps TRBD2 as D (5 bases). Per germline, CDR1 DFQATT and CDR2 SNEGSKA (reference sequence). CDR3 length equals 14 residues. V lost 3 bases and J 4 bases, leaving 14 bases between the germline ends. CDR3 amino acids: CSASFMAGPDTQYF. CDR3 DNA, as far as it was read: TGCAGTGCTAGTTTTATGGCGGGCCCAGATACG.

A note on this clone: With the read ending 3 residues before the CDR3 end, the germline J gene is used to fill in that end. This chain connects TRBV7-9 to TRBJ2-4; D is perhaps TRBD1 (6 bases). CDR3 length: 13 residues. Germline V CDR1 and CDR2: SEHNR, FQNEAQ (reference sequence). The CDR3 sequence is CASSSGQNYGQYF. The sequenced CDR3 bases are TGTGCCAGCAGCTCCGGACAGAACTATGGT.

Points on this clone: The read is 3 residues too short to cover the CDR3 end, so that end is filled in from the germline J gene. V gene TRBV5-1 combines with J gene TRBJ2-3; a possible D gene is TRBD2 (6 bases). The CDR3 extends over 15 amino acids. Germline-derived CDR1 and CDR2 are SGHRS and YFSETQ. V lost 0 bases and J lost 3, with 11 bases in between. The CDR3 bases that were read are TGCGCCAGCAGCTTGGGGCCTAGCGAGACAGATACG. Amino acid sequence: CASSLGPSETDT. The entire CDR3 protein is CASSLGPSETDTQYF.